This is a list of T cell receptor beta chains from one sample in a study of T cells in Graves' hyperthyroidism and ophthalmopathy. TCRdb processed the multiplex PCR reads anew with MiXCR; each CDR3 protein has one entry. This table has about 610,000 distinct CDR3 sequences, roughly 14% appearing once. Source material: blood. These receptor sequences come from a woman aged 40 to 49 with Graves' ophthalmopathy. Each CDR3 is given with its conserved first and last residue. Each record gives: J gene, V gene, clone size, D gene, CDR3 length, CDR3 DNA, CDR3 protein. The D gene is left open where the match is weak. Clone size is shown for a subset of rows, as once, few, many or a class of expanded clone.

j_gene: TRBJ2-7
v_gene: TRBV6-1
abundance: many
d_gene: TRBD2
len: 15
CDR3nt: TGTGCCAGCACCGCCTTTCCGGGACTAGCCTACGAGCAGTACTTC
CDR3aa: CASTAFPGLAYEQYF

j_gene: TRBJ2-2
v_gene: TRBV28
abundance: many
d_gene: TRBD2
len: 15
CDR3nt: TGTGCCAGCAGGTGGACTAGCGGATATTACGGGGAGCTGTTTTTT
CDR3aa: CASRWTSGYYGELFF

j_gene: TRBJ1-5
v_gene: TRBV10-3
abundance: many
d_gene: -
len: 13
CDR3nt: TGTGCCATCAGTGCTAAACTAGATCAGCCCCAGCATTTT
CDR3aa: CAISAKLDQPQHF

j_gene: TRBJ1-1
v_gene: TRBV7-2
abundance: many
d_gene: -
len: 15
CDR3nt: TGTGCCAGCAGCCCCACAGGGTATGAGGGCACTGAAGCTTTCTTT
CDR3aa: CASSPTGYEGTEAFF

j_gene: TRBJ2-7
v_gene: TRBV20-1
abundance: many
d_gene: TRBD2
len: 15
CDR3nt: TGCAGTGCTAGAGATGAGGGCGGGAGGGCCTACGAGCAGTACTTC
CDR3aa: CSARDEGGRAYEQYF

j_gene: TRBJ1-1
v_gene: TRBV30
abundance: many
d_gene: -
len: 15
CDR3nt: TGTGCCTGGAGTGTACAGGCCAGGGGGAACACTGAAGCTTTCTTT
CDR3aa: CAWSVQARGNTEAFF

j_gene: TRBJ2-2
v_gene: TRBV20-1
abundance: many
d_gene: TRBD1
len: 16
CDR3nt: TGCAGTGCTAGAGATCGTCGGACAGGGAACACCGGGGAGCTGTTTTTT
CDR3aa: CSARDRRTGNTGELFF

j_gene: TRBJ1-1
v_gene: TRBV19
abundance: many
d_gene: -
len: 15
CDR3nt: TGTGCCAGTAGTATGGGAGACAGGATGAACACTGAAGCTTTCTTT
CDR3aa: CASSMGDRMNTEAFF

j_gene: TRBJ2-7
v_gene: TRBV5-1
abundance: many
d_gene: -
len: 12
CDR3nt: TGCGCCAGCGGCGGGGACTCCTACGAGCAGTACTTC
CDR3aa: CASGGDSYEQYF

j_gene: TRBJ2-2
v_gene: TRBV5-5
abundance: many
d_gene: TRBD2
len: 16
CDR3nt: TGTGCCAGCAGCTCGGGGACTAGCGGGGCCACCGGGGAGCTGTTTTTT
CDR3aa: CASSSGTSGATGELFF

j_gene: TRBJ2-3
v_gene: TRBV20-1
abundance: many
d_gene: TRBD1
len: 16
CDR3nt: TGCAGTGCTGGGGAACAGGGCAGGGGGTTCACAGATACGCAGTATTTT
CDR3aa: CSAGEQGRGFTDTQYF

j_gene: TRBJ2-6
v_gene: TRBV7-3
abundance: many
d_gene: -
len: 16
CDR3nt: TGTGCCAGCAGCTTGGATAGGAGCTCTGGGGCCAACGTCCTGACTTTC
CDR3aa: CASSLDRSSGANVLTF

j_gene: TRBJ2-3
v_gene: TRBV20-1
abundance: many
d_gene: TRBD2
len: 16
CDR3nt: TGCAGTGCTACACCCGTGGGACTAGCGGGAGTCGATACGCAGTATTTT
CDR3aa: CSATPVGLAGVDTQYF

j_gene: TRBJ2-2
v_gene: TRBV28
abundance: many
d_gene: -
len: 15
CDR3nt: TGTGCCAGCAGTCCCTCTTCGGGTAGGACCGGGGAGCTGTTTTTT
CDR3aa: CASSPSSGRTGELFF

j_gene: TRBJ2-2
v_gene: TRBV4-3
abundance: many
d_gene: -
len: 14
CDR3nt: TGCGCCAGTCGTGAGCGGTCGAACACCGGGGAGCTGTTTTTT
CDR3aa: CASRERSNTGELFF

j_gene: TRBJ2-7
v_gene: TRBV12-3/TRBV12-4
abundance: -
d_gene: -
len: 13
CDR3nt: TGTGCCAGCAAAAAGGGACTGGCTTTGGAGCAGTACTTC
CDR3aa: CASKKGLALEQYF

j_gene: TRBJ1-6
v_gene: TRBV6-5
abundance: few
d_gene: -
len: 17
CDR3nt: TGTGCCAGCAGTTCTTTCCAAAAGATCGGCCATAATTCACCCCTCCACTTT
CDR3aa: CASSSFQKIGHNSPLHF

j_gene: TRBJ2-7
v_gene: TRBV7-3
abundance: many
d_gene: -
len: 15
CDR3nt: TGTGCCAGCAGCTTACCCTGGGACCCAACCTACGAGCAGTACTTC
CDR3aa: CASSLPWDPTYEQYF

j_gene: TRBJ1-2
v_gene: TRBV12-3/TRBV12-4
abundance: -
d_gene: -
len: 13
CDR3nt: TGTGCCAGCAGTCCTGACAGGTCCCATGGCTACACCTTC
CDR3aa: CASSPDRSHGYTF

j_gene: TRBJ1-6
v_gene: TRBV20-1
abundance: many
d_gene: -
len: 16
CDR3nt: TGCAGTGCTAGAGGCCCTCTTGGGGGAGGAAATTCACCCCTCCACTTT
CDR3aa: CSARGPLGGGNSPLHF

j_gene: TRBJ1-2
v_gene: TRBV4-1
abundance: few
d_gene: -
len: 14
CDR3nt: TGCGCCAGCAGCCATCTGGCTTCAGACTATGGCTACACCTTC
CDR3aa: CASSHLASDYGYTF

j_gene: TRBJ1-3
v_gene: TRBV20-1
abundance: many
d_gene: TRBD1
len: 12
CDR3nt: TGCAGTGCTACGGGACAGGGGAACACCATATATTTT
CDR3aa: CSATGQGNTIYF

j_gene: TRBJ1-1
v_gene: TRBV4-2
abundance: -
d_gene: -
len: 15
CDR3nt: TGTGCCAGCAGCCAAGGCCAGGGAAAGGACACTGAAGCTTTCTTT
CDR3aa: CASSQGQGKDTEAFF

j_gene: TRBJ2-7
v_gene: TRBV27
abundance: -
d_gene: TRBD2
len: 13
CDR3nt: TGTGCCAGCAGTTTACGGGGGGGCCACGAGCAGTACTTC
CDR3aa: CASSLRGGHEQYF

j_gene: TRBJ2-7
v_gene: TRBV11-2
abundance: many
d_gene: -
len: 15
CDR3nt: TGTGCCAGCAGCTTAGAGGGACACCTCTCCTACGAGCAGTACTTC
CDR3aa: CASSLEGHLSYEQYF

j_gene: TRBJ1-1
v_gene: TRBV10-2
abundance: many
d_gene: -
len: 16
CDR3nt: TGCGCCAGCTCCTCGGGCCCGGTGAACATGAACACTGAAGCTTTCTTT
CDR3aa: CASSSGPVNMNTEAFF

j_gene: TRBJ2-4
v_gene: TRBV20-1
abundance: many
d_gene: TRBD2
len: 14
CDR3nt: TGCAGTGCTAGAGAACTAGCGGAGAGTAACATTCAGTACTTC
CDR3aa: CSARELAESNIQYF

j_gene: TRBJ2-7
v_gene: TRBV30
abundance: many
d_gene: -
len: 14
CDR3nt: TGTGCCTGGACCCGCCGGGACCTCTCCTACGAGCAGTACTTC
CDR3aa: CAWTRRDLSYEQYF

j_gene: TRBJ2-2
v_gene: TRBV30
abundance: few
d_gene: -
len: 11
CDR3nt: TGTGCCTGGAAAGGTCCCGGGGAGCTGTTTTTT
CDR3aa: CAWKGPGELFF

j_gene: TRBJ2-7
v_gene: TRBV15
abundance: -
d_gene: -
len: 13
CDR3nt: TGTGCCACCAGCAGAGATCCTAGTTACGAGCAGTACTTC
CDR3aa: CATSRDPSYEQYF

j_gene: TRBJ2-2
v_gene: TRBV19
abundance: few
d_gene: -
len: 14
CDR3nt: TGTGCCAGTAGTATAGGGGGAAGCACCGGGGAGCTGTTTTTT
CDR3aa: CASSIGGSTGELFF

j_gene: TRBJ1-2
v_gene: TRBV11-2
abundance: many
d_gene: -
len: 16
CDR3nt: TGTGCCAGCAGCCCGACATTACAGGGAGCGGTCGATGGCTACACCTTC
CDR3aa: CASSPTLQGAVDGYTF

j_gene: TRBJ2-7
v_gene: TRBV2
abundance: -
d_gene: -
len: 14
CDR3nt: TGTGCCAGCACCCCCGGGGCAGCAACGGCTGAGCAGTACTTC
CDR3aa: CASTPGAATAEQYF

j_gene: TRBJ2-7
v_gene: TRBV7-9
abundance: few
d_gene: -
len: 14
CDR3nt: TGTGCCAGCAGTGAGCAGGACACGTCCTACGAGCAGTACTTC
CDR3aa: CASSEQDTSYEQYF

j_gene: TRBJ2-2
v_gene: TRBV6-1
abundance: many
d_gene: -
len: 16
CDR3nt: TGTGCCAGCAGTACCCGGGACCACATCAGCACCGGGGAGCTGTTTTTT
CDR3aa: CASSTRDHISTGELFF

j_gene: TRBJ1-3
v_gene: TRBV6-1
abundance: many
d_gene: -
len: 15
CDR3nt: TGTGCCAGCTCCGAATCAGGTTTCTCTGGAAACACCATATATTTT
CDR3aa: CASSESGFSGNTIYF

j_gene: TRBJ1-1
v_gene: TRBV28
abundance: few
d_gene: TRBD1
len: 15
CDR3nt: TGTGCCAGCAGTTTTGAAACAGGGGGCTTAACTGAAGCTTTCTTT
CDR3aa: CASSFETGGLTEAFF

j_gene: TRBJ1-2
v_gene: TRBV28
abundance: many
d_gene: -
len: 14
CDR3nt: TGTGCCAGCAGTTCCGGTGGTGAAATCTATGGCTACACCTTC
CDR3aa: CASSSGGEIYGYTF

j_gene: TRBJ1-5
v_gene: TRBV19
abundance: few
d_gene: -
len: 15
CDR3nt: TGTGCCAGTAGACTACAGGGAAAGGGGGATCAGCCCCAGCATTTT
CDR3aa: CASRLQGKGDQPQHF

j_gene: TRBJ1-5
v_gene: TRBV28
abundance: few
d_gene: -
len: 13
CDR3nt: TGTGCCAGCAGCAATCAGCGGATCCAGCCCCAGCATTTT
CDR3aa: CASSNQRIQPQHF

j_gene: TRBJ1-2
v_gene: TRBV9
abundance: -
d_gene: -
len: 14
CDR3nt: TGTGCCAGCAGCGTAGGAATAGGGGATTTTGGCTACACCTTC
CDR3aa: CASSVGIGDFGYTF